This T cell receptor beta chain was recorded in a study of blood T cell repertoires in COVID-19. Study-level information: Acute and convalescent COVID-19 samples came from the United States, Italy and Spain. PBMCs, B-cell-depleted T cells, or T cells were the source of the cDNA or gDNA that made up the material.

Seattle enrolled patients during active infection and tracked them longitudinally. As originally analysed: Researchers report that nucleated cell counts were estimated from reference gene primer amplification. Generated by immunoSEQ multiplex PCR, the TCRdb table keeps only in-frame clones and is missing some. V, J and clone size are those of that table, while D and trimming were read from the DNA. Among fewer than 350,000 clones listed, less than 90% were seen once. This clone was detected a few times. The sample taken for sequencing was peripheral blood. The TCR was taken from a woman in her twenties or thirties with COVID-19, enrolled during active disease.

CDR3 in DNA: TGTGCCAGCAGCCCTCCGTTAAGGACTGGAGTAAATGAGCAGTTCTTC. The encoded protein is CASSPPLRTGVNEQFF. The chain combines TRBV7-9 with TRBJ2-1, with D perhaps matching TRBD2 (5 bases). CDR3 length: 16 amino acids. Germline V gene sequence: CDR1 SEHNR, CDR2 FQNEAQ (reference sequence). Trimming removed 5 bases at V and 7 bases at J, with 21 bases between.